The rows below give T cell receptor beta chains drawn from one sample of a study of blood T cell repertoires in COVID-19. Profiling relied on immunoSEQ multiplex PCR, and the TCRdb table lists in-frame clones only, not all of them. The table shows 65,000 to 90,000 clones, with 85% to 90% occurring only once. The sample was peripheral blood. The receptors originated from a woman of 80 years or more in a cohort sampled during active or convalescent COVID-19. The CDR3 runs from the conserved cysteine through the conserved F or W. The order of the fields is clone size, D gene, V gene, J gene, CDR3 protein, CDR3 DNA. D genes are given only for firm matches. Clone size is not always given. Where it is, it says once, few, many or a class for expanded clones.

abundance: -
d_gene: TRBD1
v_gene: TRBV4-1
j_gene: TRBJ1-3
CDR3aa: CASSPGTGVLPSGNTIYF
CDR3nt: TGCGCCAGCAGCCCTGGGACAGGTGTTCTCCCCTCTGGAAACACCATATATTTT

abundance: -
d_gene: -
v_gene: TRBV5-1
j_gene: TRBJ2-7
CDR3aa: CASSSDRLVYEQYF
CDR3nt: TGCGCCAGCAGCAGCGACAGGCTGGTCTACGAGCAGTACTTC

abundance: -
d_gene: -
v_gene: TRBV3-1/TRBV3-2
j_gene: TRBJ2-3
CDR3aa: CASSQEGGVKLRDWLTDTQYF
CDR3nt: TGTGCCAGCAGCCAAGAGGGCGGGGTCAAACTCCGGGACTGGCTAACAGATACGCAGTATTTT

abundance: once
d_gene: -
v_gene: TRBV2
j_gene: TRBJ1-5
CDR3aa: CASSERGLPNQPQHF
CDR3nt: TGTGCCAGCAGTGAAAGGGGACTACCCAATCAGCCCCAGCATTTT

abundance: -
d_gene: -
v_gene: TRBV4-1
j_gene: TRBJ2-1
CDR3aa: CASSPWGEFREQFF
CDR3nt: TGCGCCAGCAGTCCTTGGGGGGAGTTCAGGGAGCAGTTCTTC

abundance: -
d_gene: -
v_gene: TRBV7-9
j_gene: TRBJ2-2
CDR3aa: CASSALKPGELFF
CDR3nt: TGTGCCAGCAGCGCCCTAAAGCCCGGGGAGCTGTTTTTT

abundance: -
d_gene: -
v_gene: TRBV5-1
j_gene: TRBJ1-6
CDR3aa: CASSVDRSSNSPLHF
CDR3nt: TGCGCCAGCAGCGTGGACCGTAGCTCTAATTCACCCCTCCACTTT

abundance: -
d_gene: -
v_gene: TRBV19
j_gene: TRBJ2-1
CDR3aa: CASHDTSSYNEQFF
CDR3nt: TGTGCCAGTCATGACACGAGCTCCTACAATGAGCAGTTCTTC

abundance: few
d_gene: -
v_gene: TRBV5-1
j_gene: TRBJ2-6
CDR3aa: CASRPQGTGANVLTF
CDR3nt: TGCGCCAGCAGACCGCAGGGGACTGGGGCCAACGTCCTGACTTTC

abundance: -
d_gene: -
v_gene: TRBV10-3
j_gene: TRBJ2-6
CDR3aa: CAISDLVSGANVLTF
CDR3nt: TGTGCCATCAGTGATTTAGTCTCTGGGGCCAACGTCCTGACTTTC

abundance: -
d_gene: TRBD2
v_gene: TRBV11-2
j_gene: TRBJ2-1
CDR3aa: CASSPTSGNYNEQFF
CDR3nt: TGTGCCAGCAGCCCGACTAGCGGTAACTACAATGAGCAGTTCTTC

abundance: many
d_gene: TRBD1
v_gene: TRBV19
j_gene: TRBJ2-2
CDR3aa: CASRGTGVAGELFF
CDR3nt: TGTGCCAGTAGGGGGACAGGGGTTGCCGGGGAGCTGTTTTTT

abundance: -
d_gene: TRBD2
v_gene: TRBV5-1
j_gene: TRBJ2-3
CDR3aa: CASRPSGDTDTQYF
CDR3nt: TGCGCCAGCAGACCTAGCGGTGACACAGATACGCAGTATTTT

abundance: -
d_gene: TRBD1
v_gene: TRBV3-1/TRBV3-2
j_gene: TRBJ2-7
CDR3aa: CASSSSDRDLTKQYF
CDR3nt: TGTGCCAGCAGCTCTTCGGACAGGGATCTTACGAAGCAGTACTTC

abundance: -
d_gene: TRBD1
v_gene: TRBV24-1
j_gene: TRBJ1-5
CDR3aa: CAIRQGKNQPQHF
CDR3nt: TGTGCCATAAGACAGGGGAAGAATCAGCCCCAGCATTTT

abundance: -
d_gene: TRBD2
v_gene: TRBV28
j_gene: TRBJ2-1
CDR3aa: CASSPGLAGGLRGQFF
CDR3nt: TGTGCCAGCAGTCCAGGACTAGCGGGCGGGCTGCGGGGGCAGTTCTTC

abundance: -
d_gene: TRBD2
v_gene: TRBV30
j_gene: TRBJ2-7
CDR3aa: CAWSARLAGGPYEQYF
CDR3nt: TGTGCCTGGAGTGCACGGCTAGCGGGAGGGCCATACGAGCAGTACTTC

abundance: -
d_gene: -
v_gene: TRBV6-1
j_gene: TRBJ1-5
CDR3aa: CASSEVGWGGTSNQPQHF
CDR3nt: TGTGCCAGCAGTGAAGTGGGATGGGGGGGAACTAGCAATCAGCCCCAGCATTTT

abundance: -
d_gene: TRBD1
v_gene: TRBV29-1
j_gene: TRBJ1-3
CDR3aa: CSVEMDRVGTIYF
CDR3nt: TGCAGCGTTGAAATGGACAGGGTGGGCACCATATATTTT

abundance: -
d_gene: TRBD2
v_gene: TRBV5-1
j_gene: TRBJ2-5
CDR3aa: CASSLAASGRQETQYF
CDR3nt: TGCGCCAGCAGCTTGGCGGCTAGCGGGAGACAAGAGACCCAGTACTTC

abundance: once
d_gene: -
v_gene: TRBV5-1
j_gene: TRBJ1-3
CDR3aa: CASSLEAGFTGNTIYF
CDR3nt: TGCGCCAGCAGCTTGGAAGCAGGATTTACTGGAAACACCATATATTTT

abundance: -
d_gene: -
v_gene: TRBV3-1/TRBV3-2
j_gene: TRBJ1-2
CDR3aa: CASSPMSGSNYGYTF
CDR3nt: TGTGCCAGCAGCCCCATGTCAGGGTCTAACTATGGCTACACCTTC

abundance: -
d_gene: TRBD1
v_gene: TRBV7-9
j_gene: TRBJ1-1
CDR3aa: CASSFTGGPNTEAFF
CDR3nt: TGTGCCAGCAGCTTCACAGGGGGCCCGAACACTGAAGCTTTCTTT

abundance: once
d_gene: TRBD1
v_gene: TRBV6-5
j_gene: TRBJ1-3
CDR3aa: CASIRDRLTGNTIYF
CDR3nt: TGTGCCAGCATTAGGGACAGGCTCACTGGAAACACCATATATTTT

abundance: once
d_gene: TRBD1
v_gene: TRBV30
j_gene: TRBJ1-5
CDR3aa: CACRQGAQPQHF
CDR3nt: TGTGCCTGTAGACAGGGTGCTCAGCCCCAGCATTTT

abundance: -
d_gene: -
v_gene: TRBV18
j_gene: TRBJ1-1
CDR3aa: CASSPLAGSEAFF
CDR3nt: TGTGCCAGCTCCCCCCTGGCGGGCTCTGAAGCTTTCTTT

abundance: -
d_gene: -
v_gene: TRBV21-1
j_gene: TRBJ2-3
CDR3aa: CASSARQGPDTQYF
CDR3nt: TGTGCCAGCAGCGCGAGACAGGGTCCCGATACGCAGTATTTT

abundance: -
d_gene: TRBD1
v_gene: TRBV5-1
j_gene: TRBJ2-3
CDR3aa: CASSLGDRDTDTQYF
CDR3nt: TGCGCCAGCAGCTTGGGGGACAGGGACACAGATACGCAGTATTTT

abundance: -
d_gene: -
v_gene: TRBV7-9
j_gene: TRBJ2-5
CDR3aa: CASSSGTHQETQYF
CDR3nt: TGTGCCAGCAGCTCCGGGACTCACCAAGAGACCCAGTACTTC

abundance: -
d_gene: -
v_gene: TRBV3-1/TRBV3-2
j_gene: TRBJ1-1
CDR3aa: CASSRILTGRNTEAFF
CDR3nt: TGTGCCAGCAGCCGCATTCTTACAGGAAGAAACACTGAAGCTTTCTTT

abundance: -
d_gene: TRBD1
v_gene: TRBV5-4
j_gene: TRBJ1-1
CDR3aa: CASSPRLDRGRTEAFF
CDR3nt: TGTGCCAGCAGCCCGAGATTGGACAGGGGAAGGACTGAAGCTTTCTTT

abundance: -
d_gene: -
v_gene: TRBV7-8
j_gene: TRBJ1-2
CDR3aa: CASSLEQGNYGYTF
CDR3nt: TGTGCCAGCAGCTTAGAACAGGGCAACTATGGCTACACCTTC

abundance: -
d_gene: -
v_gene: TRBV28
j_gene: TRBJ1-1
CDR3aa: CASSPSGGNTEAFF
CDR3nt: TGTGCCAGCAGTCCCTCCGGTGGGAACACTGAAGCTTTCTTT

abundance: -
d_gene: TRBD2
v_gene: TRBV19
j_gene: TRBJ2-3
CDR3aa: CASSSGAGGPITDTQYF
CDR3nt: TGTGCCAGTAGTAGTGGGGCGGGAGGACCAATCACAGATACGCAGTATTTT

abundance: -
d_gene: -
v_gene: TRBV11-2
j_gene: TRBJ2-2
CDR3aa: CASSLRPIGTGELFF
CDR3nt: TGTGCCAGCAGCCTACGTCCCATCGGCACCGGGGAGCTGTTTTTT

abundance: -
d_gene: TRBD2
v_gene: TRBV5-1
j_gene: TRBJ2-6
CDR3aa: CASSFTLAGGAGANVLTF
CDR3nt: TGCGCCAGCAGCTTTACACTAGCGGGAGGCGCCGGGGCCAACGTCCTGACTTTC

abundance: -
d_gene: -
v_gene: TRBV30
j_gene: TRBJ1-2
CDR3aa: CAWAGQNNYGYTF
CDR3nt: TGTGCCTGGGCCGGACAGAATAACTATGGCTACACCTTC

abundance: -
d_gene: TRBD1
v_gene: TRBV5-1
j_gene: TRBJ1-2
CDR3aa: CASSLGDSRRDYGYTF
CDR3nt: TGCGCCAGCAGCTTGGGGGACAGTCGAAGGGACTATGGCTACACCTTC

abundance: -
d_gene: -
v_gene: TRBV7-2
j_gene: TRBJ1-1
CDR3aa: CASSSPGGSAAFF
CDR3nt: TGTGCCAGCAGTTCCCCCGGGGGATCGGCGGCTTTCTTT

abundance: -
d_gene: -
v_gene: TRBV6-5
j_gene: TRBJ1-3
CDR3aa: CASKQGLGGNTIYF
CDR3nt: TGTGCCAGCAAACAGGGCCTAGGAGGAAACACCATATATTTT

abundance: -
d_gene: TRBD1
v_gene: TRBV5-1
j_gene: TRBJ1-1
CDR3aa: CASSSTNWDRGFTEAFF
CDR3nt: TGCGCCAGCAGCTCTACGAACTGGGACAGGGGTTTCACTGAAGCTTTCTTT

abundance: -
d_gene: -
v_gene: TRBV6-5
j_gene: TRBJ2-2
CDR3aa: CASNRPTGELFF
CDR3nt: TGTGCCAGCAATCGTCCCACCGGGGAGCTGTTTTTT

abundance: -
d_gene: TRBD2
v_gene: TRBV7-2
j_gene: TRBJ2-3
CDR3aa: CASSLGVSSGAGAYF
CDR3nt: TGTGCCAGCAGCTTAGGGGTGTCTAGCGGGGCCGGGGCGTATTTT

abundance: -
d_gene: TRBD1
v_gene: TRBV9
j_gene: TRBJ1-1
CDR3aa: CASSVPGQQAFF
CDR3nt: TGTGCCAGCAGCGTTCCGGGACAGCAAGCTTTCTTT

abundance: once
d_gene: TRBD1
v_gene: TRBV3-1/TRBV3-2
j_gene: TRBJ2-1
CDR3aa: CASSSRGTAINEQFF
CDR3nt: TGTGCCAGCAGCTCCAGGGGGACAGCAATCAATGAGCAGTTCTTC

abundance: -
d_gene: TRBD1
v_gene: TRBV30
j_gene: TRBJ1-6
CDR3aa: CAWSRTGGNSPLHF
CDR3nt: TGTGCCTGGAGTAGGACAGGAGGGAATTCACCCCTCCACTTT

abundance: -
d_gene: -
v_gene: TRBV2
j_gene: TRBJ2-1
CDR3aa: CASSVGQKYNEQFF
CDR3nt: TGTGCCAGCAGTGTTGGCCAGAAATACAATGAGCAGTTCTTC

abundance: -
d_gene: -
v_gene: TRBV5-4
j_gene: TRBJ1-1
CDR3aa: CASSLGGANTEAFF
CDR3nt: TGTGCCAGCAGCTTGGGCGGAGCGAACACTGAAGCTTTCTTT

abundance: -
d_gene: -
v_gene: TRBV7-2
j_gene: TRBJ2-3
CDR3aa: CASSLAAGNSYTDTQYF
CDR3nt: TGTGCCAGCAGCTTAGCGGCAGGGAATTCCTACACAGATACGCAGTATTTT

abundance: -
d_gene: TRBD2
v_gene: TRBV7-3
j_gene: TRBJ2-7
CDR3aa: CASSFQRDGEQYF
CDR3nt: TGTGCCAGCAGCTTTCAGCGGGATGGCGAGCAGTACTTC

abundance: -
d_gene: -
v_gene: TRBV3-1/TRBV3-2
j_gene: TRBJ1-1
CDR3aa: CASSDLGLMNTEAFF
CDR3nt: TGTGCCAGCAGCGACCTGGGGCTTATGAACACTGAAGCTTTCTTT

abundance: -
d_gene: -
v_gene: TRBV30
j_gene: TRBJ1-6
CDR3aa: CAWSVGTSNSPLHF
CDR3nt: TGTGCCTGGAGTGTTGGAACTAGTAATTCACCCCTCCACTTT

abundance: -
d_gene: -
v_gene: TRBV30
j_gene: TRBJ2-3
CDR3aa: CAWSETQRDTQYF
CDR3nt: TGTGCCTGGAGTGAAACCCAGCGGGATACGCAGTATTTT

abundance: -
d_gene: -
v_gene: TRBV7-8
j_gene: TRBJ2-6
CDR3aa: CASSPRTQGRDLSGANVLTF
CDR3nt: TGTGCCAGCAGCCCTAGAACCCAGGGCAGGGATCTCTCTGGGGCCAACGTCCTGACTTTC

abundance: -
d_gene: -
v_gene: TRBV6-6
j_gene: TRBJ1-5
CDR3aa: CATSLPGQPQHF
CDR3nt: TGTGCCACCTCCCTCCCAGGGCAGCCCCAGCATTTT

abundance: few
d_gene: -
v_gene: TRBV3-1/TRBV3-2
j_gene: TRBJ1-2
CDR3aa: CASSQSGSGRNGYTF
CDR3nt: TGTGCCAGCAGCCAATCGGGGAGCGGGCGCAATGGCTACACCTTC

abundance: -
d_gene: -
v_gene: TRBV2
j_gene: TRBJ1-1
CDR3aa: CASSLSQGNTEAFF
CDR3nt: TGTGCCAGCAGTCTCTCCCAGGGGAACACTGAAGCTTTCTTT

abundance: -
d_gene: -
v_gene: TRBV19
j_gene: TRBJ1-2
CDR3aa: CASSPGADVGGYTF
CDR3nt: TGTGCCAGTAGCCCGGGAGCAGATGTGGGTGGCTACACCTTC

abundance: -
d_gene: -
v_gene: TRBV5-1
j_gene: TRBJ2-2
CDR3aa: CASSLAGTGELFF
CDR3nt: TGCGCCAGCAGCTTGGCAGGCACCGGGGAGCTGTTTTTT

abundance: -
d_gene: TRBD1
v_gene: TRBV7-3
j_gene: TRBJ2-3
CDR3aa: CASSRTGGRDTQYF
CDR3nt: TGTGCCAGCAGCCGAACAGGGGGCAGGGATACGCAGTATTTT